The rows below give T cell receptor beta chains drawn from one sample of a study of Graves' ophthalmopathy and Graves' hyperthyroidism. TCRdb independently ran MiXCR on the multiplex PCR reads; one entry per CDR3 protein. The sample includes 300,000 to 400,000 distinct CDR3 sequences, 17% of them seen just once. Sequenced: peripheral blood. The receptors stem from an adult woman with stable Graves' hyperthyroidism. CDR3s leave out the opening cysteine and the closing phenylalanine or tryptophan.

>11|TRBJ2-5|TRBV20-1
SGPRAFQETQY
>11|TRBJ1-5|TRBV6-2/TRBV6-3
ASRRTVDQPQH
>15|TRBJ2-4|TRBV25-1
ASSSRPDGSGKNIQY
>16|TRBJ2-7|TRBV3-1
ASSPAGTSEGPDYEQY
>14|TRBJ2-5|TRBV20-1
SANGLAGGPQETQY
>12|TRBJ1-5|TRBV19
ASSIVTPGQPQH
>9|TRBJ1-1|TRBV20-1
SARRGASAF
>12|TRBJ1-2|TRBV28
ASSLRGRDYGYT
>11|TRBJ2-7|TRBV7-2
ASSLVSGDEQY
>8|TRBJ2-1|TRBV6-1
ASMGNEQF
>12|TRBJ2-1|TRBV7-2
ASSRGGKYNEQF
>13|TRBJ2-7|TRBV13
ASSLITGAYYEQY
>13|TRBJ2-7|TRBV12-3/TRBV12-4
ASSLSSQGNYEQY
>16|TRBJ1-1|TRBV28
ASSSVDRGRTLNTEAF
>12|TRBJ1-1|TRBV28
ASSRVQVRTEAF
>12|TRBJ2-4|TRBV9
ASAGGPAKNIQY
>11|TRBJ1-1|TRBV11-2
ASSLGRGDQAF
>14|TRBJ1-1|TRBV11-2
ASSLVLGRGNTEAF
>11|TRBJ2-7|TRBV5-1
ATSEGVSYEQY
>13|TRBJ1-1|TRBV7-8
ASSLVVSLNTEAF
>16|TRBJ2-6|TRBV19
ASTHSGVGGVGANVLT
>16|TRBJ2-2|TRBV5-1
ASSSSGLAGGGAGELF
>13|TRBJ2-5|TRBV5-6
ASSSGDVIQETQY
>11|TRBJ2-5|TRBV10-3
AIRGPAGETQY
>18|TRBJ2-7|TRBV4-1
ASSQDRSSASGRVPYEQY
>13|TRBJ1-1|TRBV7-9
ASSFFQDRNTEAF
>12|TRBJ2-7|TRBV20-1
SARDPFTDYEQY
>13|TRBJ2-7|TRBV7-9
ASSLGGGLVDEQY
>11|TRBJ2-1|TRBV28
ATRGPSYNEQF
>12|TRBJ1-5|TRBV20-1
SARDGTATLPQH
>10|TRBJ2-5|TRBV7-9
ASSSPQETQY
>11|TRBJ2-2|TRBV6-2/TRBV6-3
ASSQNSAGELF
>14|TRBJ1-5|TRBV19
ASNDLGQGLNQPQH
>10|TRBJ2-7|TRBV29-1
SVEPGGSEQY
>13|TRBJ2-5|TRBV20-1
SARRLAGYQETQY
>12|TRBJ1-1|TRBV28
ASSRDRGREEAF
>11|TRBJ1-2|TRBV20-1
SARGERNYGYT